This passage covers 12 T cell receptor beta chains from one sample sequenced in a study of technical replicates of blood from several donors. Using immunoSEQ multiplex PCR, the repertoire was profiled, and TCRdb retains in-frame clones only, with some absent. This table holds 70,000 to 85,000 clones, less than 97% found once. Specimen: T cells isolated from PBMCs. Source of these receptors: a human donor in good health.

The V and J genes are TRBV5-4 and TRBJ2-7; D not resolved. The germline V gene has CDR1 SGHNT and CDR2 YYREEE (reference sequence). This CDR3 has 14 amino acids. Trimming pared 2 bases from V and 2 bases from J, leaving 11 bases between. CDR3 residues: CASSLLVFTYEQYF. CDR3 bases: TGTGCCAGCAGCTTATTAGTCTTTACCTACGAGCAGTACTTC.

The rearrangement links TRBV7-8 to TRBJ2-2, with a possible D match to TRBD1 (5 bases). The CDR3 has 14 residues. The germline gives CDR1 SGHVS, CDR2 FQNEAQ. Trimming left V 6 bases short and J 6 bases short, with 14 bases between. The CDR3 DNA reads TGTGCCAGCAGGACGAGTCAGGGTTCCGGGGAGCTGTTTTTT. Translation: CASRTSQGSGELFF.

CDR3 DNA: TGTGCCAGCAGTGAATACGGGTACGGATCAACTAATGAAAAACTGTTTTTT. Translating it yields CASSEYGYGSTNEKLFF. V usage is TRBV25-1 and J usage is TRBJ1-4; D is unclear. The germline gives CDR1 MGHDK, CDR2 SYGVNS. There are 17 residues in the CDR3. Trimming removed 0 bases at V and 0 bases at J, with 11 bases between.

The CDR3 reads CASFKMPRSTDTQYF. As DNA, the CDR3 is TGTGCCAGTTTTAAAATGCCGCGTAGCACAGATACGCAGTATTTT. V usage is TRBV6-4 and J usage is TRBJ2-3; D is undetermined. The germline V gene encodes CDR1 MRHNA and CDR2 SNTAGT. The V gene lost 9 bases and the J gene lost 0 bases, with 16 bases spanning the gap. The CDR3 is made up of 15 amino acids.

The chain employs TRBV4-2 and TRBJ2-3; 12 bases map to TRBD2. Germline V gene sequence: CDR1 LGHNA, CDR2 YNFKEQ. V lost 1 base and J lost 3; bases outside the gene matches: 5. This CDR3 region has 17 residues. CDR3 loop: CASSQASSGGGTDTQYF. The CDR3 coding sequence is TGTGCCAGCAGCCAAGCTTCTAGCGGGGGGGGTACAGATACGCAGTATTTT.

Here the CDR3 reads CASSFKPGVGSNEQFF. Written as DNA, the CDR3 is TGTGCCAGCAGTTTTAAGCCGGGAGTTGGTAGCAATGAGCAGTTCTTC. This chain links TRBV28 with TRBJ2-1, with TRBD2 as a possible D gene (6 bases). Germline CDR1 and CDR2: MDHEN and SYDVKM. The CDR3 runs 16 residues. Trimming cost V 3 bases and J 6 bases, with 18 bases left between them.

The chain carries TRBV30 and TRBJ1-5; no clear D. Germline lookup yields CDR1 GTSNPN and CDR2 SVGIG (reference sequence). This CDR3 comprises 13 residues. V was cut by 0 bases and J by 4 bases, with 7 bases left in between. DNA of the CDR3: TGTGCCTGGAGTGTAGACTCTAATCAGCCCCAGCATTTT. Protein sequence: CAWSVDSNQPQHF.

The V gene is TRBV18, the J gene TRBJ1-1; D may be TRBD1 (6 bases). V dropped 7 bases and J dropped 0 bases, with 9 bases sitting between them. Germline CDR1 reads KGHSH; CDR2 reads LQKENI. This CDR3 region has 13 residues. This chain's CDR3 is CASYQGMNTEAFF. The CDR3 nucleotides read TGTGCCAGCTACCAGGGGATGAACACTGAAGCTTTCTTT.

This chain joins TRBV27 and TRBJ2-1; 10 nucleotides line up with TRBD2. With V trimmed by 0 bases and J by 1 base, 12 bases remained unmatched. The germline V gene encodes CDR1 MNHEY and CDR2 SMNVEV (reference sequence). The CDR3 consists of 20 residues. The CDR3 loop reads CASSLSPPLAGGFSYNEQFF. The CDR3 DNA is TGTGCCAGCAGTTTATCCCCACCATTAGCGGGGGGCTTTTCCTACAATGAGCAGTTCTTC.

The chain couples TRBV30 to TRBJ2-1, with D uncertain. This CDR3 contains 12 residues. Germline lookup yields CDR1 GTSNPN and CDR2 SVGIG (reference sequence). V lost 0 bases to trimming and J lost 7 bases, with 7 bases between them. The CDR3 region is CAWSVLANEQFF. The CDR3 region has the DNA TGTGCCTGGAGTGTCTTGGCAAATGAGCAGTTCTTC. The full variable domain, in which reference TRBV30 and TRBJ2-1 provide the parts outside the CDR3, is SQTIHQWPATLVQPVGSPLSLECTVEGTSNPNLYWYRQAAGRGLQLLFYSVGIGQISSEVPQNLSASRPQDRQFILSSKKLLLSDSGFYLCAWSVLANEQFFGPGTRLTVL.

The chain recombines TRBV25-1 with TRBJ1-1; 7 bases line up with TRBD1. The CDR3 has 13 amino acids. The ends lost 1 base at V and 9 bases at J; junction bases unmatched: 5. Germline assignment: CDR1 MGHDK and CDR2 SYGVNS. CDR3 sequence (DNA): TGTGCCAGCAGTGAATCTGACAGGGCCCAAGCTTTCTTT. Its protein is CASSESDRAQAFF.

The chain has TRBV7-9 and TRBJ1-1, with 8 bases lining up with TRBD1. CDR1 SEHNR and CDR2 FQNEAQ come from the germline V gene (reference sequence). Germline trimming cut 3 bases from V and 4 bases from J; bases unmatched to any gene: 7. The CDR3 extends over 15 amino acids. In DNA, the CDR3 is TGTGCCAGCAGCTTTAGCAGGGGGCGCGTCACTGAAGCTTTCTTT. This encodes CASSFSRGRVTEAFF.